The T cell receptor beta chain under discussion was sequenced for a study of T cells in Graves' hyperthyroidism and ophthalmopathy. General study points: Stable hyperthyroidism was told apart from ophthalmopathy by a model built on 13 V-J features.

As for this clonotype: Its antigen remains unknown.

Amplification of TCR beta CDR3 regions used RNA as the template. When the TCR CDR3 underwent first-round RT-PCR, the HTBI primer set was used. TCRdb re-derived calls from the multiplex PCR reads in MiXCR, one entry per CDR3 protein. The sample lists fewer than 650,000 distinct CDR3 sequences; 14% were seen once. Reasons for excluding patients were uncontrolled infection, other autoimmune disease, pregnancy or lactation. CDR1 LNHDA and CDR2 SQIVND come from the germline V gene (reference sequence). J lost 5 bases, V lost 5 bases, and 8 bases had no gene match. The CDR3 has 15 amino acids. Sequences were obtained from blood. This sequence joins TRBV19 and TRBJ2-5; 10 nucleotides line up with TRBD1. The receptor was derived from a woman aged 40 to 55 with Graves' hyperthyroidism. CDR3 residues: CASSSRQGATETQYF. CDR3 coding DNA: TGTGCCAGTAGTTCCCGACAGGGGGCCACGGAGACCCAGTACTTC.